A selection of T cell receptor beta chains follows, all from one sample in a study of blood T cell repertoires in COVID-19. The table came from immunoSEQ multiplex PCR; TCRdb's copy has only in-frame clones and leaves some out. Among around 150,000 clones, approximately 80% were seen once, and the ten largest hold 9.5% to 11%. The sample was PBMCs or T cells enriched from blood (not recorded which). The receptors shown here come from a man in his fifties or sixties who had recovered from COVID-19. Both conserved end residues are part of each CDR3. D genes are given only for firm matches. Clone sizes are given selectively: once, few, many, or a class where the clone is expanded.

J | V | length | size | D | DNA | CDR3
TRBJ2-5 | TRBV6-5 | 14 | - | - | TGTGCCAGCAGACGCGGGGCTCAGGGCGAGACCCAGTACTTC | CASRRGAQGETQYF
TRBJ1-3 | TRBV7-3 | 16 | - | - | TGTGCCAGCAGCTTAAACCCCGCAGGCTCTGGAAACACCATATATTTT | CASSLNPAGSGNTIYF
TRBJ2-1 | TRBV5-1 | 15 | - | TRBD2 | TGCGCCAGCAGCTTGAAGCTAGCGGGAGCTAATGAGCAGTTCTTC | CASSLKLAGANEQFF
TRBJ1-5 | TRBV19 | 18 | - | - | TGTGCCAGTAGTATAGATTGGAGGGACCGTCGAAGCAATCAGCCCCAGCATTTT | CASSIDWRDRRSNQPQHF
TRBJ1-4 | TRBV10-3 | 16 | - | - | TGTGCCATCAGTGATGGGGGGGGAACAACTAATGAAAAACTGTTTTTT | CAISDGGGTTNEKLFF
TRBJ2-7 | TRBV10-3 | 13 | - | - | TGTGCCATCAGTGAGTCCAATGTCTACGAGCAGTACTTC | CAISESNVYEQYF
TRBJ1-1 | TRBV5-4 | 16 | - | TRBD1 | TGTGCCAGCAGCCTGGGCCACAGGGGTGGGGACACTGAAGCTTTCTTT | CASSLGHRGGDTEAFF
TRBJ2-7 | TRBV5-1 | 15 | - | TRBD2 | TGCGCCAGCAGCTCGGGACTAGCGGCCAAGGTGGAGCAGTACTTC | CASSSGLAAKVEQYF
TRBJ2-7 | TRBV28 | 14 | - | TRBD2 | TGTGCCAGCAGTTGGGGGACTAGCGGGAACGAGCAGTACTTC | CASSWGTSGNEQYF
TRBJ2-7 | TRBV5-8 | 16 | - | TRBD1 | TGTGCCAGCAGCTTGAGGGTTGGGACAGGGGCCTACGAGCAGTACTTC | CASSLRVGTGAYEQYF
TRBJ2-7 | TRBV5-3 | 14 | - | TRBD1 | TGTGCCAGAAGCTTCGACAGGGGGCTCTACGAGCAGTACTTC | CARSFDRGLYEQYF
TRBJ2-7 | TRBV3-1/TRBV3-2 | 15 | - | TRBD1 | TGTGCCAGCAGCCAAGTGTACAGGGGGCATAGCGAGCAGTACTTC | CASSQVYRGHSEQYF
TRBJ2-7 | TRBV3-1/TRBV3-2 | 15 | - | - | TGTGCCAGCAGCCAAGACTCGGGGATTCCCGCCGAGCAGTACTTC | CASSQDSGIPAEQYF
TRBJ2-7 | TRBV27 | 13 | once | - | TGTGCCAGCGGCACGGCGAGGTCCTACGAGCAGTACTTC | CASGTARSYEQYF
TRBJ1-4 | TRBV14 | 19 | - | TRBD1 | TGTGCCAGCAGCCCTCATCCGGACAGGCTAATCCCAGATAATGAAAAACTGTTTTTT | CASSPHPDRLIPDNEKLFF
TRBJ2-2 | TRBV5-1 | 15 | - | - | TGCGCCAGCCGGAGAGAACCAACGAACACCGGGGAGCTGTTTTTT | CASRREPTNTGELFF
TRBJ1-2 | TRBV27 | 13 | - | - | TGTGCCAGCAGTTTAATACAGGGCGGTGGCTACACCTTC | CASSLIQGGGYTF
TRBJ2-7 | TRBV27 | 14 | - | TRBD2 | TGTGCCAGCAGCTGGCGGGGGAGTAAATACGAGCAGTACTTC | CASSWRGSKYEQYF
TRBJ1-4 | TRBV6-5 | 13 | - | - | TGTGCCAGCCGAGGACAGTTTAATGAAAAACTGTTTTTT | CASRGQFNEKLFF
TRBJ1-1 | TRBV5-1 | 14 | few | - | TGCGCCAGCAGACCGATGGAGGGTAACACTGAAGCTTTCTTT | CASRPMEGNTEAFF
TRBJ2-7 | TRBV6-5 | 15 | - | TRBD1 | TGTGCCAGCAGCCCAGGGGGTGACCAGCGGCACGAGCAGTACTTC | CASSPGGDQRHEQYF
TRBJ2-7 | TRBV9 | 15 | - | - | TGTGCCAGCAGCCCAAGGACAGCTTCATCCTACGAGCAGTACTTC | CASSPRTASSYEQYF
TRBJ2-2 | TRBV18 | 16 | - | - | TGTGCCAGCTCACCAAGGGCGGGCCTGAACACCGGGGAGCTGTTTTTT | CASSPRAGLNTGELFF
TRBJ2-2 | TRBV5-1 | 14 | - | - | TGCGCCAGCAGGGAGCCAAGAGACACCGGGGAGCTGTTTTTT | CASREPRDTGELFF
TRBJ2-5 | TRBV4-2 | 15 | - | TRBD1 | TGTGCCAGCAGCCCCCAGACAGGGTACCAAGAGACCCAGTACTTC | CASSPQTGYQETQYF
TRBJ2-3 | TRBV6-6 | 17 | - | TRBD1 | TGTGCCAGCACTCGACCGGGACAGGGTTTTGGCACAGATACGCAGTATTTT | CASTRPGQGFGTDTQYF
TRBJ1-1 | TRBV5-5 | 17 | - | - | TGTGCCAGCAGCCCCGGACGGGGTTTCGCTGAGGAAGCTGAAGCTTTCTTT | CASSPGRGFAEEAEAFF
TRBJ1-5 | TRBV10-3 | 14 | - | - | TGTGCCATCAGGGACATCTCAAGCAATCAGCCCCAGCATTTT | CAIRDISSNQPQHF
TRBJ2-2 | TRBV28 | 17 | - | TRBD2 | TGTGCCAGCAGACTAGCGGGAGGGCCAAGGAGGACCGGGGAGCTGTTTTTT | CASRLAGGPRRTGELFF
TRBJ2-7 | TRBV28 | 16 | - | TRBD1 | TGTGCCAGCAGTCCCATCTCAGAGGGGGCCGGCTACGAGCAGTACTTC | CASSPISEGAGYEQYF
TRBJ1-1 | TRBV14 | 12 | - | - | TGTGCCAGCAGTCTCCAGGGGCTCGAAGCTTTCTTT | CASSLQGLEAFF
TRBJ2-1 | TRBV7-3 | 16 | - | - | TGTGCCAGCAGCTTAAACCAGCGGAGCTCCTACAATGAGCAGTTCTTC | CASSLNQRSSYNEQFF
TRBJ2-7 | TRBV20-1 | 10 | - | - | TGCAGTGCTAGTTTACAGGGACAGTACTTC | CSASLQGQYF
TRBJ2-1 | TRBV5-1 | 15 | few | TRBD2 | TGCGCCAGCAGCCTCCAGAGCGGGGCTTACAATGAGCAGTTCTTC | CASSLQSGAYNEQFF
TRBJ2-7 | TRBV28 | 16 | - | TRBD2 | TGTGCCAGCAGTTTTAGCTCCGCAAGCGGGAGTGACGAGCAGTACTTC | CASSFSSASGSDEQYF
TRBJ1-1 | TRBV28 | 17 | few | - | TGTGCCAGCAGCCCCACGGGTTTGAGTGTCGTCGACTCTGAAGCTTTCTTT | CASSPTGLSVVDSEAFF
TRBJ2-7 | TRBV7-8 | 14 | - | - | TGTGCCAGCATACCCGGGATTCTCTCCTACGAGCAGTACTTC | CASIPGILSYEQYF
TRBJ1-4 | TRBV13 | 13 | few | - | TGTGCCAGCAGCTTAGACTTGGAGGAAAAACTGTTTTTT | CASSLDLEEKLFF
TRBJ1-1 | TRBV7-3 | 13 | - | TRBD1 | TGTGCCAGCAGCCCTCAGGGGGCCACTGAAGCTTTCTTT | CASSPQGATEAFF
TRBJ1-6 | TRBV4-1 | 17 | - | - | TGCGCCAGCAGCCCGCAAATGAATGGGGCAGCCGATTCACTCCTCCACTTT | CASSPQMNGAADSLLHF
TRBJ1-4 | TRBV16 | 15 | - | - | TGTGCCAGCAGCCAATCAGCCCAGGGATGGGAAAAACTGTTTTTT | CASSQSAQGWEKLFF
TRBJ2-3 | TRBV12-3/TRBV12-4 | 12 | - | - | TGTGCCAGCAAGCGGAGCACAGATACGCAGTATTTT | CASKRSTDTQYF
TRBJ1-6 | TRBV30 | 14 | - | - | TGTGCCTGGAGTAATAAGGGGCGAGAGTCACCCCTCCACTTT | CAWSNKGRESPLHF
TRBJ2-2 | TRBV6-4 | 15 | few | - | TGTGCCAGCAGTGCGGAGGCCTCGAACACCGGGGAGCTGTTTTTT | CASSAEASNTGELFF
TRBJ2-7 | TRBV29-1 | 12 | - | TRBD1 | TGCAGCGCCCGGACAGGTACTTACGAGCAGTACTTC | CSARTGTYEQYF
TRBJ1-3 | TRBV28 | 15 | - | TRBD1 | TGTGCCAGCAGTCGGGACAGCCTCTCTGGAAACACCATATATTTT | CASSRDSLSGNTIYF
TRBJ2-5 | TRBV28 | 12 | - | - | TGTGCCAGCAGTTGGGGGAGGGAGACCCAGTACTTC | CASSWGRETQYF
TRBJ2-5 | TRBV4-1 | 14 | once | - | TGCGCCAGCAGCCAAGCAGACGGGGGAGAGACCCAGTACTTC | CASSQADGGETQYF
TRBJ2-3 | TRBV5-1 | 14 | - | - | TGCGCCAGCAGCCCACCGACAGGCGGAGATACGCAGTATTTT | CASSPPTGGDTQYF
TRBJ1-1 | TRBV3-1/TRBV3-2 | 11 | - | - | TGTGCCAGCAGCCTAAGCGCTGAAGCTTTCTTT | CASSLSAEAFF
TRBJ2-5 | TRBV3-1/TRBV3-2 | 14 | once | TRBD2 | TGTGCCAGCAGCCCCTCCGGACTAGCTGAGACCCAGTACTTC | CASSPSGLAETQYF
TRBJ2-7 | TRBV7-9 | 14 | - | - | TGTGCCAGCAGCAGAGGACAGCCGCCCTACGAGCAGTACTTC | CASSRGQPPYEQYF
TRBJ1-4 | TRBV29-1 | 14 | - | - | TGCAGCGCCATCGGGGATGCAACTAATGAAAAACTGTTTTTT | CSAIGDATNEKLFF
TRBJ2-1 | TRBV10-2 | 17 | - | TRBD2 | TGCGCCAGCAGTGACCGGACTAGCGGGAGGGGGGTCAATGAGCAGTTCTTC | CASSDRTSGRGVNEQFF